The text below deals with one T cell receptor (beta chain). Its specificity is unknown. The junction does not match germline at one end; this may be a read error. RNA served as the template for amplifying TCR beta CDR3 regions. RT-PCR with HTBI primers came first, then second-round multiplex PCR. Each CDR3 protein gets one entry after TCRdb re-called the multiplex PCR reads with MiXCR. Of around 600,000 distinct CDR3 sequences listed, roughly 39% are singletons. The CDR3 is 13 amino acids. The germline V gene has CDR1 SNHLY and CDR2 FYNNEI. These data belong to a study of Graves' ophthalmopathy and Graves' hyperthyroidism. Findings and caveats of the study: Blood also contained most of the expanded thyroid clonotypes above 0.001 frequency. Cross-validated, the 13-signature model showed 87.88%/81.08% sensitivity/specificity, and 80%/75% in the test set.

Under 3 months in duration, the ophthalmopathy in affected donors had moderate-to-severe activity, CAS ≥3 and NOSPECS ≥4. Sequences were obtained from peripheral blood. The genes are TRBV2 and TRBJ1-1; D is unresolved. The sequence derives from an adult man with Graves' ophthalmopathy. The CDR3 reads CASRSRGNSEAFF. The CDR3 DNA reads TGTGCCAGTCGCTCCCGCGGGAACTCTGAGGCTTTCTTT.